The TCR beta chain described here comes from a study of blood T cell repertoires in COVID-19. At the level of the study: The samples span acute and convalescent COVID-19 from the United States, Italy and Spain.

In the authors' methods: Cell counts per sample came from amplifying reference gene primers. The data were produced by immunoSEQ multiplex PCR, yet TCRdb's version contains in-frame clones alone and is incomplete. D and trimming come from the DNA, and the V and J calls and clone size come from that table. The sample has around 300,000 clones; over 75% are singletons. V was clipped by 7 bases and J by 5 bases; unmatched bases: 8. Germline V gives CDR1 SGHAT, CDR2 FQDESV (reference sequence). This CDR3 has 14 amino acids. The receptor was isolated from a human donor in a cohort sampled during active COVID-19. The material sequenced was peripheral blood. V gene TRBV11-1 combines with J gene TRBJ2-1, with 7 nucleotides matching TRBD1. The CDR3 bases are TGTGCCAGCACCCAGGGACAGTCCCACAATGAGCAGTTCTTC. As protein: CASTQGQSHNEQFF.